These T cell receptor beta chains were read from a single sample in a study of blood T cells in healthy people across ages. TCRdb re-analysed the 5' RACE reads in MiXCR, keeping a single row per CDR3 protein. The sample carries approximately 810,000 distinct CDR3 sequences, 29% recorded once. Sequenced sample: blood. All receptors derive from a woman of 80 years or more in good health. The conserved cysteine and the conserved F or W are not part of the CDR3 here. The D gene is left open where the match is weak.

d_gene,len,j_gene,v_gene,CDR3aa
TRBD1,12,TRBJ1-2,TRBV5-1,ASSWGQSNYGYT
-,11,TRBJ2-1,TRBV27,ASSQNLGLWQF
TRBD2,14,TRBJ2-1,TRBV20-1,SARDTAGGLYNEQF
-,12,TRBJ1-2,TRBV12-3/TRBV12-4,AINTAGRAYGYT
-,13,TRBJ2-7,TRBV7-2,ASSLAGRSSYEQY
-,9,TRBJ2-5,TRBV5-6,ASSFGGAQY
TRBD2,15,TRBJ2-1,TRBV18,ASSPPQLAGGYNGQF
-,11,TRBJ1-3,TRBV7-2,ASSLGPGGTIY
-,13,TRBJ2-1,TRBV6-4,ASSAEGSKHNEQF
TRBD1,15,TRBJ1-2,TRBV4-1,ASSRGSPHRGLHGYT
-,14,TRBJ2-7,TRBV6-2/TRBV6-3,ASSYSTQRFTYEQY
-,13,TRBJ1-1,TRBV4-2,ASSQEGARRTEAF
-,13,TRBJ1-1,TRBV12-3/TRBV12-4,ASSLTPTVNTEAF
TRBD2,13,TRBJ2-3,TRBV5-1,ASTAGLAETDTQY
-,12,TRBJ1-1,TRBV20-1,SARSRGRNTEAF
-,13,TRBJ2-3,TRBV6-2/TRBV6-3,ASSDHLDSTDTQY
-,12,TRBJ2-3,TRBV12-3/TRBV12-4,ASSLRMRTDTQY
-,12,TRBJ2-1,TRBV6-1,ASTQGSSYNEQF
TRBD1,11,TRBJ2-5,TRBV11-2,ASSFDRGKTQY
TRBD1,11,TRBJ1-2,TRBV7-2,ASSRRGNYGYT
-,12,TRBJ1-5,TRBV4-1,ASSQGGSYQPQH
TRBD1,13,TRBJ1-2,TRBV7-9,ASRRDRGQNYGYT
TRBD1,12,TRBJ2-1,TRBV7-9,ASSSDRVDNEQF
TRBD2,13,TRBJ2-5,TRBV20-1,SATRLAGSQETQY
-,12,TRBJ2-7,TRBV7-2,ASSTGGQGGEQY
-,13,TRBJ2-2,TRBV20-1,SARDGRGNTGELF
-,12,TRBJ1-5,TRBV20-1,SAAPGNSNQPQH
-,13,TRBJ1-2,TRBV20-1,SALDWEGYRYGYT
-,15,TRBJ2-7,TRBV14,ASSQDRATGSTYEQY
-,13,TRBJ1-4,TRBV9,ASSVGTAYNEKLF
TRBD2,15,TRBJ2-5,TRBV7-2,ASSLMGTSGGSETQY
-,11,TRBJ2-7,TRBV12-3/TRBV12-4,ASSFGRKYEQY
-,13,TRBJ1-6,TRBV12-3/TRBV12-4,ASRLARGYNSPLH
TRBD1,13,TRBJ2-7,TRBV20-1,SASIGTGSSYEQY
-,11,TRBJ2-2,TRBV20-1,SANYLNTGELF
-,13,TRBJ1-2,TRBV7-2,ASSLGPGTRYGYT
TRBD2,12,TRBJ2-3,TRBV29-1,SVASGAVRDTQY
-,12,TRBJ2-3,TRBV6-1,ASSETSYTDTQY
-,13,TRBJ2-3,TRBV5-1,ASRASGIQGDTQY
TRBD2,15,TRBJ2-7,TRBV2,ASSSFRPGGSSYEQY
-,13,TRBJ1-2,TRBV25-1,ASSEPPGRDYGYT
-,9,TRBJ1-2,TRBV20-1,SATGHYGYT
-,11,TRBJ2-1,TRBV30,AWSVNLVLEQF
-,12,TRBJ2-1,TRBV7-2,ASSRPAFSHEQF
-,12,TRBJ1-1,TRBV3-1,ASSNRAGNTEAF
TRBD1,14,TRBJ1-2,TRBV20-1,SAEKPRGQLNYGYT
-,12,TRBJ1-5,TRBV6-2/TRBV6-3,ASSYVGFNQPQH
TRBD2,14,TRBJ2-5,TRBV3-1,ASSPRASGDGVTQY
TRBD2,15,TRBJ2-7,TRBV18,ASSPSSSRGGPNEQY
-,9,TRBJ2-3,TRBV7-2,ASSPDLRQY
-,14,TRBJ2-6,TRBV29-1,SVELGSRSGANVLT
-,15,TRBJ1-3,TRBV4-3,ASSQDARLSSGNTIY
-,11,TRBJ2-3,TRBV7-2,ASSLVQRDTQY
-,13,TRBJ1-5,TRBV5-1,ASSFTGSGDQPQH
-,10,TRBJ2-1,TRBV20-1,SASVLGNEQF